These 27 T cell receptor beta chains were all obtained from the same sample, sequenced in a study of shared clonotypes between healthy human individuals. Clones were read by immunoSEQ multiplex PCR, and TCRdb kept only the in-frame ones, dropping some. The sample has some 650,000 clones, roughly 97% seen once. The sequenced sample was naive CD4+ T cells sorted from blood. Subset in this sample: CD45RA+ positively selected. The source of these receptors is a woman aged 25 to 39 in good health.

The gene calls are TRBV18 and TRBJ1-3; a weak D match, TRBD1 (5 bases). Trimming took off 2 bases at V and 9 bases at J, with 23 bases between the two ends. The CDR3 is 17 amino acids. Germline V gives CDR1 KGHSH, CDR2 LQKENI. The chain's CDR3 is CASSPKISGRSTGTIYF. Here the CDR3 DNA reads TGTGCCAGCTCACCAAAAATATCGGGACGAAGCACCGGCACCATATATTTT.

The V gene is TRBV7-2, the J gene TRBJ2-7; a possible D gene is TRBD2 (6 bases). Looked up from germline, CDR1 is SGHTA and CDR2 is FQGNSA. The V and J ends lost 5 bases and 4 bases respectively, with 15 bases between them. The CDR3 extends over 14 amino acids. CDR3 in DNA: TGTGCCAGCAGCACCGGGGGAATCATTTACGAGCAGTACTTC. This codes for CASSTGGIIYEQYF.

The CDR3 DNA is TGCAGCGTGACCGGGACAGGTTCTACGCAGTATTTT. Encoded protein: CSVTGTGSTQYF. V is TRBV29-1 and J is TRBJ2-3; TRBD1 agrees at 8 bases. Losses at the gene ends were 6 bases for V and 8 bases for J; bases not matched to a gene: 7. Germline V CDR1 and CDR2: SQVTM, ANQGSEA. This CDR3 is 12 amino acids long.

Points on this clone: A read error may produce the germline difference seen at one junction end. CDR3 amino acids: CASSLETQRNF. The CDR3 DNA reads TGTGCCAGCAGCTTAGAGACTCAACGAAACTTC. This rearrangement joins TRBV7-8 to TRBJ2-7; D gene uncertain. Germline V gives CDR1 SGHVS, CDR2 FQNEAQ. The CDR3 covers 11 residues.

This sequence joins TRBV5-1 and TRBJ2-7; possible D gene TRBD2, 5 bases. V was trimmed by 5 bases and J by 6 bases, leaving 18 bases between them. Germline CDR1 and CDR2: SGHRS and YFSETQ. This CDR3 has 14 residues. The CDR3 DNA is TGCGCCAGCAGTCTGACCGGGATGACGGGCGAGCAGTACTTC. It is translated as CASSLTGMTGEQYF.

This rearrangement joins TRBV14 to TRBJ2-1, with D possibly being TRBD2 (6 bases). The CDR3 runs to 17 residues. Trimming removed 2 bases at V and 0 bases at J, with 14 bases between. CDR1 and CDR2 (germline): SGHDN, FVKESK. The CDR3 bases are TGTGCCAGCAGCCAAAGAGACCGGGGGAGCTCCTACAATGAGCAGTTCTTC. Translated: CASSQRDRGSSYNEQFF.

The CDR3 DNA reads as TGTGCCAGCAGCCAAGACGCAGCTCCCAATGAGCAGTTCTTC. Translated, it gives CASSQDAAPNEQFF. The V and J genes are TRBV4-2 and TRBJ2-1; D not resolved. Germline V gives CDR1 LGHNA, CDR2 YNFKEQ. With 0 bases removed from V and 6 bases from J, the gap between germline ends came to 9 bases. This CDR3 is built from 14 residues.

The CDR3 sequence is CASSLRGNNSPLHF. The DNA for the CDR3 is TGTGCCAGCAGTTTACGGGGGAATAATTCACCCCTCCACTTT. V and J are TRBV6-5 and TRBJ1-6; D may be TRBD1 (5 bases). The germline gives CDR1 MNHEY, CDR2 SVGAGI. The CDR3 totals 14 residues. V gave up 4 bases and J gave up 5 bases, with 9 bases separating them.

V is TRBV9 and J is TRBJ1-3; D is unclear. V lost 2 bases to trimming and J lost 4 bases, with 19 bases between them. The CDR3 is 17 amino acids. Germline CDR1 is SGDLS and CDR2 is YYNGEE. The CDR3 here is CASSVQRPGFAGNTIYF. CDR3 DNA sequence: TGTGCCAGCAGCGTGCAAAGACCGGGCTTTGCGGGAAACACCATATATTTT.

This rearrangement joins TRBV18 to TRBJ1-4; D gene unclear. The CDR3 has 16 residues. From germline, CDR1 is KGHSH and CDR2 LQKENI. Trimming shortened V by 2 bases and J by 2 bases, and 12 bases separated the two germline ends. CDR3 nucleotide sequence: TGTGCCAGCTCACCAAACGCGGTGGGTACTAATGAAAAACTGTTTTTT. Protein sequence: CASSPNAVGTNEKLFF.

This rearrangement joins TRBV19 to TRBJ1-1, with 7 bases that match TRBD1. Germline V CDR1 and CDR2: LNHDA, SQIVND (reference sequence). The CDR3 spans 17 residues. V was pared by 4 bases and J by 4 bases, with 15 bases of the junction left unmatched. CDR3 coding DNA: TGTGCCAGTAGTACCGGACAGGTATCGAACTTAGTCACTGAAGCTTTCTTT. Amino acid sequence: CASSTGQVSNLVTEAFF.

The V call is TRBV6-5, the J call TRBJ2-7, with 7 bases aligning to TRBD2. This CDR3 has 14 residues. V gave up 4 bases and J gave up 5 bases; unmatched junction bases: 8. Germline V gene sequence: CDR1 MNHEY, CDR2 SVGAGI. CDR3 amino acids: CASSSSGLVHEQYF. The CDR3 DNA follows: TGTGCCAGCAGTTCCTCAGGACTAGTTCACGAGCAGTACTTC.

The table lists this clone with a count of one. The rearrangement joins TRBV11-2 to TRBJ2-1; 7 nucleotides match TRBD2. V lost 5 bases to trimming and J lost 6 bases; unmatched junction nucleotides: 10. Germline CDR1 SGHAT, CDR2 FQNNGV. The length of the CDR3 is 15 residues. The CDR3 DNA follows: TGTGCCAGCAGCCGCAGACTAGCTTGGGGCAATGAGCAGTTCTTC. Its protein product is CASSRRLAWGNEQFF.

This chain connects TRBV20-1 to TRBJ2-1, with D unresolved. The V and J ends lost 3 bases and 8 bases respectively, with 5 bases between them. Germline V gives CDR1 DFQATT, CDR2 SNEGSKA (reference sequence). The CDR3 length is 10 residues. The CDR3 DNA sequence: TGCAGTGCTAGCGATTATGAGCAGTTCTTC. Translated, it gives CSASDYEQFF.

V and J are TRBV4-1 and TRBJ1-1; the D gene is possibly TRBD1 (6 bases). The CDR3 is made up of 12 amino acids. CDR1 MGHRA and CDR2 YSYEKL come from the germline V gene. V gave up 7 bases and J gave up 10 bases, with 16 bases separating them. The CDR3 protein is CASNLRGGRAFF. The CDR3 nucleotides read TGCGCCAGCAATTTGAGGGGGGGACGAGCTTTCTTT.

The chain joins TRBV30 to TRBJ1-1, with D tentatively TRBD1 (6 bases). The germline V gene encodes CDR1 GTSNPN and CDR2 SVGIG (reference sequence). This CDR3 is 14 amino acids long. V was cut by 3 bases and J by 5 bases, with 16 bases left in between. For the CDR3, the DNA is TGTGCCTGGAGGCGGGGGCGAGTAGGAACTGAAGCTTTCTTT. This encodes CAWRRGRVGTEAFF.

This chain connects TRBV7-9 to TRBJ2-7; 8 positions match TRBD1. The CDR3 has 14 amino acids. CDR1 is SEHNR and CDR2 is FQNEAQ in the germline V gene (reference sequence). Losses at the gene ends were 6 bases for V and 4 bases for J; bases not matched to a gene: 8. The CDR3 reads CASRPTGEPYEQYF. CDR3 in DNA: TGTGCCAGCAGACCGACAGGGGAGCCTTACGAGCAGTACTTC.

Comments on this clone: The sample carries other DNA sequences with the same CDR3. The chain combines TRBV28 with TRBJ2-7; tentative D call: TRBD2 (6 bases). CDR3 size: 13 residues. The germline V gene encodes CDR1 MDHEN and CDR2 SYDVKM. The V end was cut by 6 bases, the J end by 2 bases, with 11 bases between. This CDR3 is CASRSGQAYEQYF. CDR3 nucleotide sequence: TGTGCCAGCAGAAGCGGGCAGGCCTACGAGCAGTACTTC.

The genes are TRBV29-1 and TRBJ1-2, with a tentative D call TRBD1 (6 bases). With 6 bases removed from V and 6 bases from J, the gap between germline ends came to 14 bases. Germline V gene sequence: CDR1 SQVTM, CDR2 ANQGSEA. This CDR3 spans 12 amino acids. The CDR3 sequence is CSVVGAGHGYTF. In nucleotides, the CDR3 is TGCAGCGTGGTGGGGGCAGGGCATGGCTACACCTTC.

This clone was recorded only once. The V call is TRBV5-4, the J call TRBJ2-7, with 8 bases lining up with TRBD1. V was clipped by 5 bases and J by 3 bases; unmatched bases: 4. This CDR3 contains 13 residues. The germline V gene encodes CDR1 SGHNT and CDR2 YYREEE (reference sequence). This chain's CDR3 is CASRHGTGYEQYF. The CDR3 DNA reads TGTGCCAGCAGACATGGGACAGGCTACGAGCAGTACTTC.

V gene TRBV5-1 combines with J gene TRBJ2-2; D gene uncertain. Germline loops: CDR1 SGHRS, CDR2 YFSETQ. This CDR3 is 14 amino acids long. With 8 bases removed from V and 2 bases from J, the gap between germline ends came to 13 bases. DNA for the CDR3: TGCGCCAGTAAACAGAGAATCAACACCGGGGAGCTGTTTTTT. Translated, it gives CASKQRINTGELFF.

The rearrangement links TRBV6-5 to TRBJ2-7; 7 bases map to TRBD2. V shed 7 bases, J shed 2 bases, and the junction held 11 bases outside the gene matches. The V gene's germline CDR1 is MNHEY and CDR2 SVGAGI. The CDR3 covers 15 residues. As DNA, the CDR3 is TGTGCCAGCACTACGGCTAGCGGATACCCCTACGAGCAGTACTTC. Translating gives CASTTASGYPYEQYF.

The count of this clone is one. This chain links TRBV5-4 with TRBJ1-6; tentative D call: TRBD1 (6 bases). Between the trimmed V and J ends, which lost 3 bases and 3 bases, there was a span of 13 bases. Germline values: CDR1 SGHNT, CDR2 YYREEE (reference sequence). CDR3 size: 16 residues. This CDR3 reads CASSSRGQGYNSPLHF. CDR3 nucleotide sequence: TGTGCCAGCAGCTCCCGGGGGCAGGGCTATAATTCACCCCTCCACTTT.

The J gene is TRBJ1-3, the V gene TRBV11-2; D gene unclear. There are 16 residues in the CDR3. CDR1 SGHAT and CDR2 FQNNGV come from the germline V gene. V lost 2 bases and J lost 0, with 11 bases in between. The CDR3 bases are TGTGCCAGCAGCTTACTCGGACCGCTCTCTGGAAACACCATATATTTT. This encodes CASSLLGPLSGNTIYF.

The rearrangement uses TRBV11-2 and TRBJ2-1, with D possibly being TRBD1 (6 bases). Germline CDR1 SGHAT, CDR2 FQNNGV. V was trimmed by 5 bases and J by 5 bases, leaving 19 bases between them. The CDR3 has 16 residues. This CDR3 reads CASSASHRVRHNEQFF. For the CDR3, the DNA is TGTGCCAGCAGCGCCTCACACAGGGTTCGACACAATGAGCAGTTCTTC.

The chain employs TRBV25-1 and TRBJ2-7; D gene uncertain. This CDR3 contains 11 residues. Per germline, CDR1 MGHDK and CDR2 SYGVNS. V dropped 5 bases and J dropped 5 bases, with 7 bases sitting between them. CDR3: CASSRLDEQYF. The CDR3 nucleotides are TGTGCCAGCAGTCGACTTGACGAGCAGTACTTC.

The chain employs TRBV28 and TRBJ1-2, with TRBD1 matching 7 bases. After removal of 6 bases from V and 2 bases from J, the junction contained 6 bases not matched to a gene. The CDR3 runs 14 residues. Germline V CDR1 and CDR2: MDHEN, SYDVKM. In DNA, the CDR3 is TGTGCCAGCAGCCTCGGGACAGAGAACTATGGCTACACCTTC. Translated, it gives CASSLGTENYGYTF.